Sequencing of this TCR beta chain was carried out in a study of blood T cell repertoires in COVID-19. Germline CDR1 and CDR2: MNHEY and SVGEGT. The germline V and J ends were trimmed by 5 bases and 4 bases, with 17 bases remaining between them. The CDR3 is 15 amino acids. Sequencing was performed with immunoSEQ multiplex PCR; in TCRdb, only in-frame clones are kept and a portion is missing. This table holds a few hundred thousand clones, about 88% found once. This chain uses TRBV6-2 or TRBV6-3 with TRBJ1-1; the D gene is possibly TRBD1 (6 bases). The sample comprised peripheral blood. The sequence was obtained from a woman in her seventies with active or convalescent COVID-19. CDR3 loop: CASSRPTGKGTEAFF. The CDR3 DNA follows: TGTGCCAGCAGTCGGCCCACAGGGAAGGGCACTGAAGCTTTCTTT.